This record concerns one T cell receptor beta chain sequence. Its specific antigen is unknown. No base qualities exist here, and no much larger clone lies one base off it. The entry originates in a study of cytomegalovirus exposure and HLA in healthy donors (dated by TCRdb to the late 2010s). For context, the study as a whole: According to a later analysis, one platform produced both the 110 or so validation repertoires and the 730 or so repertoires of the first cohort. The study aimed to test whether cataloging public T cell receptors could reveal signatures of past pathogen exposure. The study combined high-throughput TCR immunosequencing, statistical association of individual TCRs with disease status, and machine learning to predict cytomegalovirus infection status. Besides the first cohort of around 670 subjects, a separate validation cohort made up of 120 different subjects was used. Paper-wide results and their limitations: The validation cohort had no HLA typing available for a later analysis, so co-occurrence within that cohort was assessed over all 130 or so repertoires. Most TCR sequences were observed very rarely across donors, whereas some public TCRs were present in many individuals. Subsequent analysis determined that TCRs grouped into clusters in the first cohort also showed a tendency toward co-occurrence across the roughly 110 validation repertoires, and roughly 94% of cluster scores exceeded 0. According to the authors, the approach could potentially be generalized to other disease states and immunological phenotypes. In vitro tests confirmed that three of the cytomegalovirus-associated TCR beta chains recognize cytomegalovirus antigens. In the study, around 160 TCR beta chains were listed as associated with cytomegalovirus. The classifier was reported to diagnose cytomegalovirus status with high specificity and sensitivity in both the original and validation cohorts.

CDR3 length: 15 amino acids, cysteine to phenylalanine. Just CDR3 DNA is preserved here, 45 bases in frame from base 1. CDR1 and CDR2, per the germline V gene (reference sequence), are LNHDA and SQIVND. V lost 6 bases and J lost 1 base; the stretch between them is 13 bases long. The donors were included in the validation cohort of approximately 120 subjects, a group kept apart from the roughly 680-subject first cohort. Library preparation used the immunoSEQ multiplex PCR assay. On the authors' methods: A statistical classification framework was built for diagnosing cytomegalovirus status from the catalog of TCR beta chain sequences. The table was pulled from immuneACCESS by TCRdb, which kept in-frame rearrangements only. Such tables lose some clones; where checked, under half of the loss comes from unresolved V genes, and the rest has no known cause. Clone size and the V and J calls come from that table; the DNA yielded D and trimming. This sample holds about 63,000 clones; 85% to 95% were observed only once. The ten largest clones represent roughly 7.3% of the sample.

The material sequenced was PBMCs. The V gene is TRBV19 and the J gene is TRBJ1-3, with a weak D call of TRBD1 (5 bases match). The TCR originated in a woman under 30 in good health and CMV-seropositive. CDR3 loop: CASSPNQGSGNTIYF. The sequenced DNA is TGTGCCAGTAGCCCCAACCAGGGTTCTGGAAACACCATATATTTT.